A single sample gave rise to the 16 T cell receptor beta chains below, sequenced in a study of TIL therapy for anti-PD-1-resistant metastatic lung cancer. Sequencing used immunoSEQ v3. TCRdb keeps only in-frame clones here, not all; method: immunoSEQ multiplex PCR. The table records tens of thousands of clones, 70% to 85% of them present only once. Indicated time point: pre-treatment sample, taken before nivolumab and TIL therapy. Pleural nodules or supraclavicular lymph nodes made up most of the excised metastases sampled. The sequenced sample was tumor tissue, obtained at baseline. These receptors came from a person aged 25 to 80 with non-small cell lung cancer.

This chain links TRBV29-1 with TRBJ2-7, with a possible D match to TRBD2 (6 bases). The V gene lost 1 base and the J gene lost 0 bases, with 7 bases spanning the gap. This CDR3 is built from 13 residues. CDR1 and CDR2 (germline): SQVTM, ANQGSEA. The CDR3 reads CSVEVGGSYEQYF. CDR3 DNA sequence: TGCAGCGTTGAAGTGGGAGGCTCCTACGAGCAGTACTTC.

V is TRBV9 and J is TRBJ1-6; D is ambiguous. The V gene's germline CDR1 is SGDLS and CDR2 YYNGEE. The CDR3 is 13 residues long. Trimming shortened V by 0 bases and J by 8 bases, and 6 bases separated the two germline ends. CDR3 sequence: CASSVVGYSPLHF. The CDR3, as DNA: TGTGCCAGCAGCGTAGTCGGCTATTCACCCCTCCACTTT.

The chain employs TRBV14 and TRBJ1-6, with a tentative D call TRBD1 (6 bases). The ends were cut back, 2 bases at V and 6 bases at J, with 11 bases in the middle. Germline lookup yields CDR1 SGHDN and CDR2 FVKESK. The CDR3 runs 15 residues. The CDR3, as DNA: TGTGCCAGCAGCCAAACAGGGACCCGTAATTCACCCCTCCACTTT. As protein: CASSQTGTRNSPLHF.

This clone has only a few counts. This chain connects TRBV27 to TRBJ2-3; 10 bases map to TRBD2. CDR1 MNHEY and CDR2 SMNVEV come from the germline V gene (reference sequence). This CDR3 is built from 16 residues. V lost 7 bases and J lost 3; bases outside the gene matches: 10. The chain's CDR3 is CASKEREGHVTDTQYF. DNA of the CDR3: TGTGCCAGCAAGGAGCGGGAGGGCCATGTTACAGATACGCAGTATTTT.

The rearrangement uses TRBV4-3 and TRBJ2-5; D is ambiguous. This CDR3 is built from 14 residues. V was clipped by 4 bases and J by 5 bases, with 14 bases between them. Looked up from germline, CDR1 is LGHNA and CDR2 is YSLEER. CDR3 DNA: TGCGCCAGCAGCCTGACCGGGTCCGGGGAGACCCAGTACTTC. Protein product: CASSLTGSGETQYF.

This clone came up a few times. V gene TRBV9 combines with J gene TRBJ2-3; 9 bases map to TRBD2. CDR1 is SGDLS and CDR2 is YYNGEE in the germline V gene. After removal of 0 bases from V and 2 bases from J, the junction contained 4 bases not matched to a gene. The CDR3 length is 16 residues. The CDR3 spells CASSVVAGGNTDTQYF. Written as DNA, the CDR3 is TGTGCCAGCAGCGTAGTGGCGGGGGGGAACACAGATACGCAGTATTTT.

The chain uses TRBV4-2 and TRBJ2-3; perhaps TRBD2 as D (6 bases). CDR1 and CDR2 (germline): LGHNA, YNFKEQ. V lost 7 bases and J 0 bases, leaving 8 bases between the germline ends. The CDR3 consists of 13 residues. CDR3 DNA: TGTGCCAGCATGCGGGGTAGCACAGATACGCAGTATTTT. This translates into CASMRGSTDTQYF.

This clone showed up just once. The chain recombines TRBV20-1 with TRBJ2-7; D unresolved. Germline CDR1 and CDR2: DFQATT and SNEGSKA (reference sequence). The CDR3 runs to 9 residues. The V end was cut by 0 bases, the J end by 7 bases, with 1 base between. The CDR3, as DNA: TGCAGTGCTAGAGATGAGCAGTACTTC. It yields the protein CSARDEQYF.

J is TRBJ2-5 and V is TRBV7-2; 7 bases fit TRBD1. The CDR3 runs 18 residues. CDR1 is SGHTA, CDR2 FQGNSA, per germline. With 0 bases clipped from V and 5 bases from J, the junction kept 15 bases outside the gene matches. In DNA, the CDR3 is TGTGCCAGCAGCTTAGCAGGAGGACAGGCAAGGATGTGGGAGACCCAGTACTTC. Amino acid sequence: CASSLAGGQARMWETQYF.

V usage is TRBV11-3 and J usage is TRBJ2-1, with TRBD1 matching 7 bases. From germline, CDR1 is SGHNT and CDR2 YENEEA. Trimming took 3 bases from V and 8 from J; bases not matched to a gene: 10. The CDR3 is 15 residues long. CDR3 region: CASSFTLQGYDEQFF. The CDR3 region has the DNA TGTGCCAGCAGCTTCACGCTACAGGGGTATGATGAGCAGTTCTTC.

The gene calls are TRBV30 and TRBJ1-1; D remains unclear. This CDR3 has 16 amino acids. Trimming removed 1 base from V and 3 bases from J, with 18 bases in between. CDR1 and CDR2 (germline): GTSNPN, SVGIG (reference sequence). In DNA form, the CDR3 reads TGTGCCTGGAGTGCGCTGAAGGGAACGAAGGACACTGAAGCTTTCTTT. Amino acids: CAWSALKGTKDTEAFF.

This chain links TRBV9 with TRBJ2-3; D is ambiguous. CDR3 length equals 12 residues. The V gene lost 3 bases and the J gene lost 5 bases, with 7 bases spanning the gap. The V gene's germline CDR1 is SGDLS and CDR2 YYNGEE. The CDR3 protein is CASSDLGDTQYF. The CDR3 bases are TGTGCCAGCAGCGACCTGGGAGATACGCAGTATTTT.

Remarks on this clone: The junction shows a germline mismatch at one end, possibly a read error. The chain carries TRBV6-5 and TRBJ1-2; D not resolved. Germline assignment: CDR1 MNHEY and CDR2 SVGAGI. The CDR3 is 13 amino acids. CDR3 sequence reads: CASSYSPGYGYTF. DNA for the CDR3: TGTGCCAGCAGCTACTCCCCGGGCTATGGCTACACCTTC.

The gene calls are TRBV5-1 and TRBJ2-7, with D perhaps TRBD2 (7 bases). The CDR3 spans 14 residues. Between the trimmed V and J ends, which lost 4 bases and 7 bases, there was a span of 18 bases. Germline V gene sequence: CDR1 SGHRS, CDR2 YFSETQ. The CDR3 DNA sequence: TGCGCCAGCAGCCCGGGGGGTTCAGGGGCTGAGCAGTACTTC. Encoded protein: CASSPGGSGAEQYF.

The chain links TRBV2 to TRBJ1-2; D is ambiguous. Germline V lookup: CDR1 SNHLY, CDR2 FYNNEI. The CDR3 has 12 amino acids. V lost 6 bases to trimming and J lost 1 base, with 6 bases between them. DNA of the CDR3: TGTGCCAGCAGGAAGGATAACTATGGCTACACCTTC. It specifies CASRKDNYGYTF. The full variable domain, in which reference TRBV2 and TRBJ1-2 provide the parts outside the CDR3, is EPEVTQTPSHQVTQMGQEVILRCVPISNHLYFYWYRQILGQKVEFLVSFYNNEISEKSEIFDDQFSVERPDGSNFTLKIRSTKLEDSAMYFCASRKDNYGYTFGSGTRLTVV.

The chain joins TRBV6-6 to TRBJ2-7; TRBD2 might be the D (6 bases). In germline, CDR1 is MNHNY, CDR2 SVGAGI (reference sequence). Trimming left V 4 bases short and J 3 bases short, with 7 bases between. The CDR3 is 12 amino acids. The CDR3 reads CASSSGGYEQYF. In nucleotides, the CDR3 is TGTGCCAGCAGTTCCGGGGGCTACGAGCAGTACTTC.